The rows below give T cell receptor beta chains drawn from one sample of a study of Tregs in tolerant kidney transplant recipients. Sequenced by immunoSEQ multiplex PCR; TCRdb stores in-frame clones only, minus some. The sample consists of about 15,000 clones, just over 90% of them appearing once. Sequenced sample: CD8+ T cells from blood. The receptors were gathered from a human donor in good health. Each CDR3 is given without its conserved first and last residue. Fields, in order: clone size, D gene, J gene, V gene, CDR3 protein. A D gene is named only where the DNA matches it firmly. Rows give clone size only sometimes, using once, few, many, or a class for an expanded clone.

>.|TRBD2|TRBJ2-7|TRBV5-1
ASSLVPSGSFYEQY
>.|.|TRBJ1-1|TRBV7-9
ASSFTANTEAF
>.|.|TRBJ1-2|TRBV4-1
ASSQDRSGPGYT
>.|TRBD2|TRBJ2-3|TRBV7-9
ASSLYVAGPTDTQY
>.|TRBD2|TRBJ2-7|TRBV5-6
ASSPGLAGGEQY
>.|.|TRBJ2-7|TRBV7-9
ASSLGWGGPDEQY
>.|.|TRBJ2-7|TRBV7-6
ASSLGSGHSYEQY
>.|.|TRBJ2-7|TRBV4-1
ASSQDGLEPYEQY
>.|.|TRBJ1-1|TRBV4-1
ASRTTSTEAF
>.|TRBD1|TRBJ2-1|TRBV6-4
ASSVTAQGAYNEQF
>.|.|TRBJ2-5|TRBV7-3
ARNETQY
>.|.|TRBJ2-1|TRBV30
AWSVLNEQF
>.|.|TRBJ1-2|TRBV19
ASWGFGYT
>once|TRBD1|TRBJ2-2|TRBV11-3
ASSRRQGQDTGELF
>.|.|TRBJ2-1|TRBV4-3
ASSQDYGTPTYNEQF
>.|TRBD1|TRBJ1-2|TRBV4-3
ASSPRTGLNYGYT
>once|.|.|TRBV6-8
ASSYSMGNEQY
>.|.|TRBJ2-6|TRBV9
ASSVVGAGANVLT
>once|TRBD1|TRBJ1-5|TRBV19
ASSEAGGRNQPQH
>.|.|TRBJ2-6|TRBV27
ASSLSSSSGANVLT
>.|TRBD2|TRBJ2-1|TRBV7-8
ASSGGELAYNEQF
>.|.|TRBJ2-7|TRBV4-3
ASSQDRSSSYEQY
>.|TRBD2|TRBJ2-1|TRBV29-1
SARGGSHNEQF
>.|.|TRBJ1-1|TRBV6-6
ASSPTTEAF
>.|TRBD1|TRBJ1-2|TRBV5-1
ASSLVTGGAQGYT
>.|.|TRBJ2-7|TRBV7-6
ASSLSVGGRPDEQY
>.|.|TRBJ2-6|TRBV19
ASSTWTVERANVLT
>.|TRBD2|TRBJ2-2|TRBV9
ASSPRLAANTGELF
>.|.|TRBJ1-5|TRBV6-6
ASSPMAGTNQPQH
>.|.|TRBJ2-7|TRBV30
AWTRGNYEQY
>.|TRBD2|TRBJ2-7|TRBV7-2
ASSLVTSPSYEQY
>few|TRBD1|TRBJ1-5|TRBV5-1
ASSFGTGSGPQH
>.|.|TRBJ2-3|TRBV30
AWSQGEADTQY
>once|.|TRBJ1-5|TRBV19
ASSIKFRGNQPQH
>.|.|TRBJ1-1|TRBV19
ASSIGRNTEAF
>.|.|TRBJ2-3|TRBV27
ASSLSRSITDTQY
>.|TRBD2|TRBJ2-2|TRBV4-1
ASSHPSGGYTGELF
>.|.|TRBJ2-3|TRBV6-5
ASSYSGGDTQY
>.|.|TRBJ1-1|TRBV6-6
ASSYSGTREAF
>.|TRBD2|TRBJ2-3|TRBV7-9
ASSSAGVTTDTQY
>.|TRBD2|TRBJ2-3|TRBV7-3
ASSFLGLSTDTQY
>few|.|TRBJ2-5|TRBV27
ASSPRSGQQETQY
>.|TRBD1|TRBJ2-7|TRBV11-2
ASSYFRTGGYEQY
>.|TRBD2|TRBJ2-3|TRBV12-5
ASGLASGRAADTQY
>.|.|TRBJ2-3|TRBV19
ATSAAADTQY
>.|.|TRBJ2-7|TRBV9
ASSARVGAQY
>.|.|TRBJ1-1|TRBV28
ASSPYRGEAF
>.|.|TRBJ2-5|TRBV7-2
ASSLGLGETQY
>once|.|TRBJ1-1|TRBV6-1
ASRVKEAF
>once|.|TRBJ1-1|TRBV13
ASSLVSRGADTEAF